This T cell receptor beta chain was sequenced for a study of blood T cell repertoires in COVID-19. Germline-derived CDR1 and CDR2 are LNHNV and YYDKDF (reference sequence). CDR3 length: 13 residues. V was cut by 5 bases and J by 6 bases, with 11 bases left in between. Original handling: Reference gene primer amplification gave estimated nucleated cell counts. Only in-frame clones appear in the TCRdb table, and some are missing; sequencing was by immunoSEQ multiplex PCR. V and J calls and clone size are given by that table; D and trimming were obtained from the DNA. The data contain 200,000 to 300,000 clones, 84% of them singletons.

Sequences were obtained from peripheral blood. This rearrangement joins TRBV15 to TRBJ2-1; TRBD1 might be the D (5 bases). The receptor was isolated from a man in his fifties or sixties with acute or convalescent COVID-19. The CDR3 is CATSSRQSNEQFF. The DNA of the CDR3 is TGTGCCACCAGCTCTAGACAGTCCAATGAGCAGTTCTTC.